The present T cell receptor beta chain was sequenced within a study of cytomegalovirus exposure and HLA in healthy donors. Study details: Of the donors genotyped, several hundred in all, 80% to 85% fell in the Caucasian-associated ancestry cluster. Study conclusions and caveats: TCR beta chain V- and J-gene trimming was linked, in a later analysis, to a missense variant in DCLRE1C.

Concerning this clone: Antigen: not known.

CDR3 size: 15 residues. The V segment lost 7 bases and the J segment 9 bases; nucleotides outside the gene matches: 18. Germline assignment: CDR1 SGHTA and CDR2 FQGNSA. A multiplex PCR was run with 60 Vbeta primers and 13 Jbeta primers. Profiling relied on immunoSEQ multiplex PCR, and the TCRdb table lists in-frame clones only, not all of them. The repertoire holds 180,000 or so clones, with roughly 82% as singletons. This chain uses TRBV7-2 with TRBJ2-7; 7 nucleotides line up with TRBD1. This sequence originates from a man aged 35-49 years in good health and CMV-seronegative. The sample consisted of PBMCs. This CDR3 is CASIPMDRPGHGQYF. The DNA of the CDR3 is TGTGCCAGCATCCCAATGGACAGGCCCGGCCACGGGCAGTACTTC.